This T cell receptor (beta chain) was captured in a study of OX40 agonist ivuxolimab in advanced cancers. Notes on the study in general: More expanded clones were found, on average, in CD8+ than in CD4+ T cells. Dosing at 0.1 to 3.0 mg/kg was accompanied by clonal expansion of CD4+ and CD8+ blood T cells by week 6.

Points on this clone: The target antigen is unknown.

The data were produced by immunoSEQ multiplex PCR, yet TCRdb's version contains in-frame clones alone and is incomplete. The table shows under 50,000 clones, with approximately 79% occurring only once. V was pared by 2 bases and J by 5 bases, with 14 bases between. The CDR3 contains 15 residues. Germline V gene lookup returns CDR1 SGHRS and CDR2 YFSETQ. This chain links TRBV5-1 with TRBJ1-5; D remains unclear. Sequenced here: CD4+ or CD8+ T cells sorted from blood, sampled in a trial of the OX40 agonist ivuxolimab. This sequence originates from an adult with an advanced solid tumor such as melanoma, head and neck, liver or kidney cancer. CDR3 in amino acids: CASSFRPGGDQPQHF. The CDR3, as DNA: TGCGCCAGCAGCTTCAGGCCGGGTGGCGATCAGCCCCAGCATTTT. The entire variable domain, with the rest obtained from reference TRBV5-1 and TRBJ1-5, is as follows: KAGVTQTPRYLIKTRGQQVTLSCSPISGHRSVSWYQQTPGQGLQFLFEYFSETQRNKGNFPGRFSGRQFSNSRSEMNVSTLELGDSALYLCASSFRPGGDQPQHFGDGTRLSIL.